This T cell receptor beta chain was identified during a study of OX40 agonist ivuxolimab in advanced cancers. Study-wide background: The dose of intravenous ivuxolimab that patients received every 2 weeks ranged from 0.01 to 10 mg/kg.

After removal of 7 bases from V and 5 bases from J, the junction contained 2 bases not matched to a gene. CDR1 is LNHDA and CDR2 is SQIVND in the germline V gene (reference sequence). The CDR3 is made up of 13 amino acids. The data were produced by immunoSEQ multiplex PCR, yet TCRdb's version contains in-frame clones alone and is incomplete. The profile shows around 59,000 clones, roughly nine tenths of them singletons. This chain connects TRBV19 to TRBJ2-2, with TRBD2 matching 9 bases. The sample was CD4+ or CD8+ T cells sorted from blood, taken in a trial of the OX40 agonist ivuxolimab. The origin of this receptor is an adult with an advanced solid tumor such as melanoma, head and neck, liver or kidney cancer. The CDR3 DNA reads TGTGCCAGTACTAGCGGGATTACCGGGGAGCTGTTTTTT. The encoded protein is CASTSGITGELFF.